The clone carrying this T cell receptor beta chain was detected ten times or more. What it binds is unknown. TCRdb analysed the multiplex PCR reads with MiXCR anew, one entry per CDR3 protein. The data contain some 38,000 distinct CDR3 sequences, about 36% of them seen just once; the ten biggest clones take up approximately 11%. The length of the CDR3 is 13 residues. Germline V gives CDR1 DFQATT, CDR2 SNEGSKA (reference sequence). V dropped 0 bases and J dropped 12 bases, with 16 bases sitting between them. The data were obtained in a study of breast tumors, draining lymph nodes, adjacent tissues. Study-level results: Data only fit, rather than demonstrated, lymph node origin of most tumor T cells.

The TCR sequence derives from a female donor with breast cancer. Some clones in this sample may be carry-over from other donors' samples. This chain connects TRBV20-1 to TRBJ2-3; no reliable D call. The source material was breast tumor tissue. CDR3 in DNA: TGCAGTGCTAGAGATCACTCAACATTAGGACAGTATTTT. Encoded protein: CSARDHSTLGQYF.